This entry is about one T cell receptor beta chain. No antigen is known for it. The data were obtained in a study of beta chain features in type 1 diabetes. The study, taken as a whole, reports: Junctions at VDJ sites from type 1 diabetes patients had fewer insertions and more deletions. Researchers report that Type 1 diabetes patients had moderately but significantly shorter TCRB CDR3s across all four CD4+ subsets. PCR may have favored shorter templates equally in patients and controls.

CDR1 SGHVS and CDR2 FQNEAQ come from the germline V gene. This CDR3 has 16 residues. J was trimmed by 3 bases and V by 4 bases; bases with no gene match: 8. Each donor gave one heparinised blood draw averaging around 120 mL. All of the isolated RNA was reverse transcribed, so expressed TCRB transcripts were sequenced. Assay used: immunoSEQ multiplex PCR; TCRdb lists only in-frame clones, some missing. The top ten clones hold 0.54% of a sample with about 160,000 clones, just over 8% of them seen once. This clonotype originated in a woman under 30 with type 1 diabetes. Sequencing was carried out using central memory CD4+ T cells from blood. V is TRBV7-8 and J is TRBJ2-3; 9 bases agree with TRBD2. The chain's CDR3 is CASSYGALAGTDTQYF. CDR3 DNA sequence: TGTGCCAGCAGCTATGGGGCCCTAGCGGGGACAGATACGCAGTATTTT. Supplemented by reference TRBV7-8 and TRBJ2-3, the full variable domain reads GAGVSQSPRYKVAKRGQDVALRCDPISGHVSLFWYQQALGQGPEFLTYFQNEAQLDKSGLPSDRFFAERPEGSVSTLKIQRTQQEDSAVYLCASSYGALAGTDTQYFGPGTRLTVL.